One and the same sample provided the 7 T cell receptor beta chains below, sequenced in a study of T cell responses to AZD1222 COVID-19 vaccine. Clones were sequenced by immunoSEQ multiplex PCR, and TCRdb holds only the in-frame ones, with some missing. The sample has 250,000 to 300,000 clones, about 94% seen once. This specimen was peripheral blood, taken 28 days after the second AZD1222 dose. These receptors were collected from an adult who received the AZD1222 COVID-19 vaccine.

This clone has only one observation. The chain employs TRBV2 and TRBJ1-1; D might be TRBD1 (6 bases). The CDR3 sequence is 11 residues long. V gave up 7 bases and J gave up 6 bases, with 9 bases separating them. Germline V gene data show CDR1 as SNHLY and CDR2 as FYNNEI. This CDR3 is CASNRGAEAFF. DNA of the CDR3: TGTGCCAGCAATAGGGGGGCTGAAGCTTTCTTT.

This clone was found a few times. The CDR3 sequence is CASSLGQTYTEAFF. CDR3 bases: TGTGCCAGCAGCTTGGGGCAGACTTACACTGAAGCTTTCTTT. V usage is TRBV7-9 and J usage is TRBJ1-1, with D tentatively TRBD1 (5 bases). Deletions cut 3 bases from V and 3 bases from J, with 11 bases between. The CDR3 covers 14 residues. Germline CDR1 is SEHNR and CDR2 is FQNEAQ (reference sequence).

V and J are TRBV5-4 and TRBJ2-5; D remains ambiguous. The germline V gene has CDR1 SGHNT and CDR2 YYREEE (reference sequence). Trimming removed 1 base from V and 2 bases from J, with 9 bases in between. The CDR3 totals 14 residues. As DNA, the CDR3 is TGTGCCAGCAGCTTGTCAAGTGCTCAAGAGACCCAGTACTTC. Its protein is CASSLSSAQETQYF.

The chain links TRBV21-1 to TRBJ2-7; the D call of TRBD2 is as the table states it, not checked on the DNA. TRBV21-1 is assigned pseudogene status. The length of the CDR3 is 14 residues. CDR3 loop: CASSILAGGYEQYF. In DNA form, the CDR3 reads TGTGCCAGCAGCATCCTAGCGGGAGGTTACGAGCAGTACTTC.

This sequence joins TRBV3-1 (or the pseudogene TRBV3-2) and TRBJ2-3; D gene ambiguous. In germline, CDR1 is LGHDT, CDR2 YNNKEL (reference sequence). This CDR3 spans 14 amino acids. Trimming shortened V by 0 bases and J by 2 bases, and 6 bases separated the two germline ends. CDR3 sequence: CASSQDPPTDTQYF. The CDR3 coding sequence is TGTGCCAGCAGCCAAGACCCCCCCACAGATACGCAGTATTTT.

The chain has TRBV19 and TRBJ1-2, with D tentatively TRBD1 (5 bases). CDR3 size: 15 residues. Per germline, CDR1 LNHDA and CDR2 SQIVND (reference sequence). V gave up 4 bases and J gave up 4 bases, with 16 bases separating them. The CDR3 DNA reads TGTGCCAGTAGTACCGCAGGTGGGGGGAGCTATGGCTACACCTTC. Its protein is CASSTAGGGSYGYTF.

The rearrangement joins TRBV28 to TRBJ1-1; D unclear. CDR3 length equals 12 residues. Looked up from germline, CDR1 is MDHEN and CDR2 is SYDVKM. V was clipped by 5 bases and J by 7 bases, with 11 bases between them. CDR3: CASSREGREAFF. The CDR3 coding sequence is TGTGCCAGCAGTCGAGAGGGCCGTGAAGCTTTCTTT.